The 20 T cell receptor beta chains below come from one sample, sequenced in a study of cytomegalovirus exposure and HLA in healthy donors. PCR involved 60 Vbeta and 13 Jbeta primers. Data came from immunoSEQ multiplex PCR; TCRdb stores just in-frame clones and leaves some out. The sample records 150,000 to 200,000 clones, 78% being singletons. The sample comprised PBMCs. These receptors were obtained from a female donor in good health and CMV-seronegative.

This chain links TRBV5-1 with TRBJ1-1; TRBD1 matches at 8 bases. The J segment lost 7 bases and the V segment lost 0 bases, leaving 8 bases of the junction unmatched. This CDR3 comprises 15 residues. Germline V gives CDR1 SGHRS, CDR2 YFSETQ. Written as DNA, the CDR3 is TGCGCCAGCAGCTTGGTTGGCAGGGGGCAGGATGAAGCTTTCTTT. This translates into CASSLVGRGQDEAFF.

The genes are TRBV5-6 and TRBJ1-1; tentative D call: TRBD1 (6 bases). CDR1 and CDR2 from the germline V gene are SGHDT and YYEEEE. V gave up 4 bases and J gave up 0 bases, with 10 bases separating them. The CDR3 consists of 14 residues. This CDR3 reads CASSPDRLNTEAFF. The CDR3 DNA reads TGTGCCAGCAGCCCAGACAGGTTGAACACTGAAGCTTTCTTT.

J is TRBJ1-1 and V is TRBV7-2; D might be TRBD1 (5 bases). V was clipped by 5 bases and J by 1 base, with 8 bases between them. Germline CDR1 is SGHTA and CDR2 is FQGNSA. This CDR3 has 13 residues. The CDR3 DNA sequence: TGTGCCAGCAGCAGAGACAGGAACACTGAAGCTTTCTTT. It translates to CASSRDRNTEAFF.

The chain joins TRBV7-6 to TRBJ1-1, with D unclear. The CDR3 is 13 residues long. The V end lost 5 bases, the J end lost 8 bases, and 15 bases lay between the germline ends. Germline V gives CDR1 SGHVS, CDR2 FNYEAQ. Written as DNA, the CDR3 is TGTGCCAGCAGCCTAAGCCATGCAACCGAAGCTTTCTTT. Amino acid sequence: CASSLSHATEAFF.

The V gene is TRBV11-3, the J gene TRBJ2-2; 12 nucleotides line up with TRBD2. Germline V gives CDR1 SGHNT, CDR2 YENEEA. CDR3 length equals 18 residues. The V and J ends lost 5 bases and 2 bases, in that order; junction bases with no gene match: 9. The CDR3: CASSRRTSGMGNTGELFF. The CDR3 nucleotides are TGTGCCAGCAGCCGGAGGACTAGCGGGATGGGTAACACCGGGGAGCTGTTTTTT.

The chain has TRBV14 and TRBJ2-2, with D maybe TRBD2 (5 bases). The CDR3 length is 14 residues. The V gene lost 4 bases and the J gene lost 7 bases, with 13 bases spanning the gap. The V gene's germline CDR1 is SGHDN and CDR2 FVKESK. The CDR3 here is CASSPVLEGGELFF. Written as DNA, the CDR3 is TGTGCCAGCAGCCCGGTCCTCGAGGGCGGGGAGCTGTTTTTT.

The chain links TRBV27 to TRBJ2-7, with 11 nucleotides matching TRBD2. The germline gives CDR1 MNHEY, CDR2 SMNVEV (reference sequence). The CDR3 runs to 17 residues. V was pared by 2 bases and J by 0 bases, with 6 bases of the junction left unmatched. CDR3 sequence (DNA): TGTGCCAGCAGTTTAATAGTAGCGGGAGGGGCCTCCTACGAGCAGTACTTC. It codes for CASSLIVAGGASYEQYF.

CDR3 sequence: CASSMGQSTYEQYF. CDR3 sequence (DNA): TGTGCCAGCAGTATGGGACAGTCAACCTACGAGCAGTACTTC. V and J are TRBV6-1 and TRBJ2-7, with 7 bases fitting TRBD1. CDR1 is MNHNS and CDR2 is SASEGT in the germline V gene. The CDR3 has 14 amino acids. The V segment lost 5 bases and the J segment 2 bases; nucleotides outside the gene matches: 6.

This CDR3 reads CASSLKTVPDTQYF. CDR3 coding DNA: TGTGCCAGCAGCTTAAAGACAGTCCCAGATACGCAGTATTTT. This chain connects TRBV7-9 to TRBJ2-3; weak D call: TRBD1 (5 bases). The CDR3 loop spans 14 amino acids. Germline V gene sequence: CDR1 SEHNR, CDR2 FQNEAQ (reference sequence). The V end lost 2 bases, the J end lost 4 bases, and 10 bases lay between the germline ends. The variable domain in full, with the rest retrieved from reference TRBV7-9 and TRBJ2-3, is DTGVSQNPRHKITKRGQNVTFRCDPISEHNRLYWYRQTLGQGPEFLTYFQNEAQLEKSRLLSDRFSAERPKGSFSTLEIQRTEQGDSAMYLCASSLKTVPDTQYFGPGTRLTVL.

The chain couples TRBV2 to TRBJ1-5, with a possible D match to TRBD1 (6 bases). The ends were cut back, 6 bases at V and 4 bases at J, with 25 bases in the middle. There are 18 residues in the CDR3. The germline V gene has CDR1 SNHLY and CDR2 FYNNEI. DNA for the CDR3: TGTGCCAGCAGCGACCCTCGGGGGGCGAGGGCACTAAATCAGCCCCAGCATTTT. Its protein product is CASSDPRGARALNQPQHF.

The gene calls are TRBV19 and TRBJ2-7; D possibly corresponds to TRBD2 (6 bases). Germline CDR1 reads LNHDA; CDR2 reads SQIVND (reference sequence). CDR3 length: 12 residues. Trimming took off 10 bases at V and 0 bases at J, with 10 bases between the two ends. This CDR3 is CATEDYSYEQYF. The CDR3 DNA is TGTGCCACCGAGGACTACTCCTACGAGCAGTACTTC.

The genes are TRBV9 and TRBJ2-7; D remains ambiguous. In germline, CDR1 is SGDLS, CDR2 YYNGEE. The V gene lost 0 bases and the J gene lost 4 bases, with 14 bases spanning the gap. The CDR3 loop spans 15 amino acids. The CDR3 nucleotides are TGTGCCAGCAGCGTAGCCCCCACTTTCACTTACGAGCAGTACTTC. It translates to CASSVAPTFTYEQYF.

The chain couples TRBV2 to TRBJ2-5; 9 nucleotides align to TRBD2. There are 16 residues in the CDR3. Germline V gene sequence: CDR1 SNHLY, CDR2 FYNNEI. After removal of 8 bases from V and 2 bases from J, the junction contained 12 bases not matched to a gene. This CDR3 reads CASGFAGGPGQETQYF. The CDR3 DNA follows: TGTGCCAGCGGTTTCGCGGGGGGGCCGGGTCAAGAGACCCAGTACTTC.

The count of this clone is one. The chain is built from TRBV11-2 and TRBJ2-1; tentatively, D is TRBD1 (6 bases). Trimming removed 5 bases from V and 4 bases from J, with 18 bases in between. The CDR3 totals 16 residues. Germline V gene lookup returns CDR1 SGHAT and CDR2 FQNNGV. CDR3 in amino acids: CASSPVRGEAYNEQFF. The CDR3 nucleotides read TGTGCCAGCAGCCCGGTCAGGGGAGAGGCATACAATGAGCAGTTCTTC.

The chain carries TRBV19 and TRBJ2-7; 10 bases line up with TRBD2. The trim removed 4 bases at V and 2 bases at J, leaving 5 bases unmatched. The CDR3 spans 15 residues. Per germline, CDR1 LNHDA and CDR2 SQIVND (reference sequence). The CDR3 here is CASSSLLAGAYEQYF. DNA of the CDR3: TGTGCCAGTAGTAGTCTTCTAGCGGGGGCCTACGAGCAGTACTTC. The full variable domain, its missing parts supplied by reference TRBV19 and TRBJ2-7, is DGGITQSPKYLFRKEGQNVTLSCEQNLNHDAMYWYRQDPGQGLRLIYYSQIVNDFQKGDIAEGYSVSREKKESFPLTVTSAQKNPTAFYLCASSSLLAGAYEQYFGPGTRLTVT.

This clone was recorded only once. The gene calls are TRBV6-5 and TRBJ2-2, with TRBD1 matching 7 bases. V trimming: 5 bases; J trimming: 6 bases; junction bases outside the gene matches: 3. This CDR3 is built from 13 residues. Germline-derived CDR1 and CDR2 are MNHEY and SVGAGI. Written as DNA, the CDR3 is TGTGCCAGCAGTCGGACAGGCCCCGGGGAGCTGTTTTTT. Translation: CASSRTGPGELFF.

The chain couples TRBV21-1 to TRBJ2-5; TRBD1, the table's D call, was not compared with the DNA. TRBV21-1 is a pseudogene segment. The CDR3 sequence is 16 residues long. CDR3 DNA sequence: TGTGCCAGCAGCCCATACCGGGACAGGGTTTGGAAGACCCAGTACTTC. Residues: CASSPYRDRVWKTQYF.

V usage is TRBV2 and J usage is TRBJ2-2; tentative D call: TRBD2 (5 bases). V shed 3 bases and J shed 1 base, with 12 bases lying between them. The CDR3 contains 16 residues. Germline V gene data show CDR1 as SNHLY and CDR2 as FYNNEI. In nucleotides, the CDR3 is TGTGCCAGCAGTGACGGTGAGGGATGGAACACCGGGGAGCTGTTTTTT. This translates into CASSDGEGWNTGELFF. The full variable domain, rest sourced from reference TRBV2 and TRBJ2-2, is EPEVTQTPSHQVTQMGQEVILRCVPISNHLYFYWYRQILGQKVEFLVSFYNNEISEKSEIFDDQFSVERPDGSNFTLKIRSTKLEDSAMYFCASSDGEGWNTGELFFGEGSRLTVL.

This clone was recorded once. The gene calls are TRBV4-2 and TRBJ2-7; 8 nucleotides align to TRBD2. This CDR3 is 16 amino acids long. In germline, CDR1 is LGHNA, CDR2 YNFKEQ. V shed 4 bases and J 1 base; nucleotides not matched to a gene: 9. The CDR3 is CASSPLRASGSYEQYF. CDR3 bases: TGTGCCAGCAGCCCCCTTAGGGCTAGCGGGTCCTACGAGCAGTACTTC.

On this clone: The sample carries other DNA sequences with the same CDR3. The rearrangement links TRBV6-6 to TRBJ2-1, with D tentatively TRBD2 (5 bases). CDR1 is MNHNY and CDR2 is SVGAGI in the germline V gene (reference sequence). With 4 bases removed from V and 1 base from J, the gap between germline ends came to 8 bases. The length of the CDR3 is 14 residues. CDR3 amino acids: CASSLASSYNEQFF. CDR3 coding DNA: TGTGCCAGCAGTTTAGCGAGTTCCTACAATGAGCAGTTCTTC.